Listed below are T cell receptor beta chains from one sample, sequenced in a study of OX40 agonist ivuxolimab in advanced cancers. Assay: immunoSEQ multiplex PCR; the TCRdb copy retains only in-frame clones and omits some. The sample has about 150,000 clones, 85% to 95% seen once. The sequences come from CD4+ or CD8+ T cells sorted from blood, collected in a trial of the OX40 agonist ivuxolimab. These receptors were taken from an adult with an advanced solid tumor such as melanoma, head and neck, liver or kidney cancer. Both conserved end residues are trimmed from each CDR3. Not every row has a clone size; where given, it reads once, few, many or a size class.

TRBV19 . ASSGMRGTEAF
TRBV7-9 . ASSVSWIGGGYNEKLF
TRBV7-7 few ASSSPDGLRNQPQH
TRBV2 . ASSGQGAQYEQY
TRBV28 . ASSSPRSGSYTGELF
TRBV9 . ASSVRGLSEAF
TRBV2 . ASSIGYGYT
TRBV9 once ASSPSGLAGGRDTQY
TRBV30 . AWSHGLAGSSRGRQF
TRBV28 . ASSLGHFTEAF
TRBV7-9 . ASSPRQVAGELF
TRBV11-2 . ASSWTGRGDSPLH
TRBV7-8 . ASSLRGAGLNYGYT
TRBV28 . ASSPRSYGYT